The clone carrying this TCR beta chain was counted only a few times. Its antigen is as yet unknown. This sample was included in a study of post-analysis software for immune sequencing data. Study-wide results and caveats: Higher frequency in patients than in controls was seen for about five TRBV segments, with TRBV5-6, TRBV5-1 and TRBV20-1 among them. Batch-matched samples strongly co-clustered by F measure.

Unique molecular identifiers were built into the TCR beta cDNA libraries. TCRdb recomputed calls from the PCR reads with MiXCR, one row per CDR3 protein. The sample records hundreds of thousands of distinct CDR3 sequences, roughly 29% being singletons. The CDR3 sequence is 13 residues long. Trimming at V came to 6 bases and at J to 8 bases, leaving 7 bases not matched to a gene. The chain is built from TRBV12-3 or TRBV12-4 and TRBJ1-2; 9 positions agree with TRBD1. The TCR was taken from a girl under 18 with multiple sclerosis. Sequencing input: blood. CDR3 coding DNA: TGTGCCAGCAGCCAATGGACAGGGGAAGGCTACACCTTC. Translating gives CASSQWTGEGYTF.